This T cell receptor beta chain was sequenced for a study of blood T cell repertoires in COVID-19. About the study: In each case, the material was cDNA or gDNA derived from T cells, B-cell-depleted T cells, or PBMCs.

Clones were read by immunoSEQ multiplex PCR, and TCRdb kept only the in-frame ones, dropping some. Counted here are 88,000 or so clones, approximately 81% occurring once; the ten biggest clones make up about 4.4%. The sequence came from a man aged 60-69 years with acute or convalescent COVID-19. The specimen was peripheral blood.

CDR3 in DNA: TGTGCCAGCAGCTTACGCTACGAGCAGTACTTC. It is translated as CASSLRYEQYF. The chain combines TRBV11-3 with TRBJ2-7, with D unresolved. The CDR3 runs to 11 residues. Germline CDR1 SGHNT, CDR2 YENEEA. Between the trimmed V and J ends, which lost 2 bases and 3 bases, there was a span of 2 bases.